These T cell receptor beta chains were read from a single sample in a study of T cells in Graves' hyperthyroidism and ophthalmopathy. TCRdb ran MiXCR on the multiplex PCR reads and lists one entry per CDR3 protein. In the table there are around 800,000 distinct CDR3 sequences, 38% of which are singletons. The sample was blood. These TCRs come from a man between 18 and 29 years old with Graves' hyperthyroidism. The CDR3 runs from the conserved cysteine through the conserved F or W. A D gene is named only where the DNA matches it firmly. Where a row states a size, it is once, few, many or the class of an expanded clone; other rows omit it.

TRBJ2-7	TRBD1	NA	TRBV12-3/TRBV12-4	CASSLGYRGGDEQYF	TGTGCCAGCAGTTTAGGGTACAGGGGCGGCGACGAGCAGTACTTC
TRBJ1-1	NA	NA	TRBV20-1	CSARDLAQTEAFF	TGCAGTGCTAGAGATTTGGCCCAGACTGAAGCTTTCTTT
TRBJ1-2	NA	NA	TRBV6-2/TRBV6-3	CASSYSTRGARYGYTF	TGTGCCAGCAGTTACTCGACGCGGGGGGCGCGGTATGGCTACACCTTC
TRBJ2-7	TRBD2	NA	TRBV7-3	CASSRLAGGENEQYF	TGTGCCAGCAGCCGTCTAGCGGGAGGAGAGAACGAGCAGTACTTC
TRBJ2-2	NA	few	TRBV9	CASSVARGPFFGELFF	TGTGCCAGCAGCGTAGCTAGGGGACCTTTCTTCGGGGAGCTGTTTTTT
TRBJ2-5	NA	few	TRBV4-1	CASSQATGTQETQYF	TGCGCCAGCAGCCAAGCCACCGGGACACAAGAGACCCAGTACTTC
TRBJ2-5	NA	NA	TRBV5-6	CASSLGLVQSGETQYF	TGTGCCAGCAGCTTGGGGTTGGTCCAGTCAGGGGAGACCCAGTACTTC
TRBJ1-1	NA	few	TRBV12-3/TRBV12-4	CASSRQSMTAFF	TGTGCCAGCAGTCGCCAATCCATGACGGCTTTCTTT
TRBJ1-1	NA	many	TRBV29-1	CSVGRVMNTEAFF	TGCAGCGTTGGCAGGGTCATGAACACTGAAGCTTTCTTT
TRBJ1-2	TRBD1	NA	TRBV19	CASSPLSTGNDGYTF	TGTGCCAGTAGTCCCCTTTCGACAGGGAATGATGGCTACACCTTC
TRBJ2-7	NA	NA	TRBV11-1	CASLGDARNYEQYF	TGTGCCAGCTTAGGGGACGCGCGTAACTACGAGCAGTACTTC
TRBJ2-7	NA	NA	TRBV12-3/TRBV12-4	CASSFVQKGVYEQYF	TGTGCCAGCAGTTTTGTCCAAAAAGGGGTCTACGAGCAGTACTTC
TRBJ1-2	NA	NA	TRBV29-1	CSVGYGETDLYGYTF	TGCAGCGTTGGATACGGGGAAACCGACCTGTATGGCTACACCTTC
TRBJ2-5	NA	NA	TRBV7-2	CASSLSPTGEETQYF	TGTGCCAGCAGCTTATCACCGACTGGGGAAGAAACCCAGTACTTC
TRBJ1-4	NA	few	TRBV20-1	CSAMPGRVEKLFF	TGCAGTGCTATGCCCGGGAGAGTTGAAAAACTGTTTTTT
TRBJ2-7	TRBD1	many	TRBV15	CATSRRTGEYEQYF	TGTGCCACCAGCAGGCGGACAGGGGAATACGAGCAGTACTTC
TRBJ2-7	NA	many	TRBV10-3	CATRDRLLYEQYF	TGTGCCACCCGAGACAGGCTGTTGTACGAGCAGTACTTC
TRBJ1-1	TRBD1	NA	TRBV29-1	CSQGQGAEAFF	TGCAGCCAAGGACAGGGCGCTGAAGCTTTCTTT
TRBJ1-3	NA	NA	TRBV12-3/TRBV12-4	CASRSTQSSGNTIYF	TGTGCCAGCAGGTCTACACAGAGCTCTGGAAACACCATATATTTT
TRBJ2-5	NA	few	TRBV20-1	CSAAPARRVGETQYF	TGCAGTGCTGCTCCCGCCCGACGGGTCGGGGAGACCCAGTACTTC
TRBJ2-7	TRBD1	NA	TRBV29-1	CSVDEGQEPYEQYF	TGCAGCGTTGATGAGGGACAGGAGCCCTACGAGCAGTACTTC
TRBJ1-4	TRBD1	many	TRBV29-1	CSVADRGTEKLFF	TGCAGCGTTGCGGACAGGGGCACCGAAAAACTGTTTTTT
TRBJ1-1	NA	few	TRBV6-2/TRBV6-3	CASSYGSGTTEAFF	TGTGCCAGCAGTTACGGGTCAGGTACCACTGAAGCTTTCTTT
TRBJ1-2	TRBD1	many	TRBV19	CASRTGIAGYTF	TGTGCCAGTAGGACAGGGATAGCCGGCTACACCTTC
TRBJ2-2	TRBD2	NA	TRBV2	CAGSLTSGSHGELFF	TGTGCCGGCAGCCTTACTAGCGGGAGTCACGGGGAGCTGTTTTTT
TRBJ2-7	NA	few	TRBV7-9	CASSLTVTSYEQYF	TGTGCCAGCAGCCTGACAGTAACCTCCTACGAGCAGTACTTC
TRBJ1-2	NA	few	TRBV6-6	CASSYRNVLEGGDGYTF	TGTGCCAGCAGTTACCGGAACGTCCTCGAGGGAGGAGATGGCTACACCTTC
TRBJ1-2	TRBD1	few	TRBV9	CASRQAGTGGANYGYTF	TGTGCCAGCAGACAAGCCGGGACAGGGGGCGCAAACTATGGCTACACCTTC
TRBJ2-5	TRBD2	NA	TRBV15	CATSSLGLAGVETQYF	TGTGCCACCAGCAGCCTGGGACTAGCGGGAGTCGAGACCCAGTACTTC
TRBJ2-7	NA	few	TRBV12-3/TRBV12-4	CASSVNRVYHEQYF	TGTGCCAGCAGCGTCAACAGGGTGTACCACGAGCAGTACTTC
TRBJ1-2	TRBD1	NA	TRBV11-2	CAGSLTGDGYTF	TGTGCCGGCAGCTTAACAGGGGATGGCTACACCTTC
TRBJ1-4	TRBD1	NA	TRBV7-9	CASSLGTVREKLFF	TGTGCCAGCAGCCTAGGGACAGTCCGGGAAAAACTGTTTTTT
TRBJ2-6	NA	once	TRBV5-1	CASSLTPGPDSGASVLTF	TGCGCCAGCAGCTTAACTCCGGGCCCAGACTCTGGGGCCAGCGTCCTGACTTTC
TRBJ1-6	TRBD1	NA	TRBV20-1	CSARVRGQGYNSPLHF	TGCAGTGCTAGAGTCAGGGGGCAAGGATATAATTCACCCCTCCACTTT
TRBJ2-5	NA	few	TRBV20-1	CSARDEGLKETQYF	TGCAGTGCTAGAGATGAAGGACTAAAAGAGACCCAGTACTTC